This T cell receptor (beta chain) comes out of a study of molecular identifiers for immune sequencing clone quantification. Naive CD8 T cells were sorted as CD8+CD4-CCR7+CD45RA+. This clonotype was detected ten times or more. The antigen is undetermined. The CDR3 covers 15 residues. The V gene end was trimmed by 5 bases and the J gene end by 5 bases; junction bases not matched to a gene: 10. CDR1 is SNHLY, CDR2 FYNNEI, per germline. Bulk libraries came from a prior protocol with listed TCR primers. One entry per CDR3 protein results from TCRdb running MiXCR on the PCR reads. This table holds about 510,000 distinct CDR3 sequences, 20% to 25% found once. Study-level results: Highly expanded clones may be undercounted when identical TCR molecules share barcodes.

This chain joins TRBV2 and TRBJ2-3; TRBD2 matches 7 bases. The source of this sequence is a human donor in good health. Some libraries in this study had Jurkat cell RNA spiked in. Sequencing was carried out using naive CD8+ T cells from blood, with Jurkat cell RNA spiked in. Described subset: FACS-sorted CD8+CD4-CCR7+CD45RA+ naive T cells. CDR3 amino acids: CASSPTSGARDTQYF. CDR3 bases: TGTGCCAGCAGTCCTACGAGCGGGGCGAGAGATACGCAGTATTTT.